The 20 T cell receptor beta chains below were found in one sample sequenced in a study of T cell responses to AZD1222 COVID-19 vaccine. Profiled with immunoSEQ multiplex PCR; TCRdb holds only in-frame clones, not every one. The table has over 50,000 clones, roughly four fifths seen once. Sequenced material: peripheral blood, taken 28 days after the second AZD1222 dose. The receptors were gathered from an adult who received the AZD1222 COVID-19 vaccine.

This clone has just one count. The V gene is TRBV30, the J gene TRBJ2-1; 10 bases agree with TRBD2. V trimming: 2 bases; J trimming: 7 bases; junction bases outside the gene matches: 2. Germline CDR1 is GTSNPN and CDR2 is SVGIG (reference sequence). This CDR3 region has 13 residues. DNA of the CDR3: TGTGCCTGGAGTCTACTAGCGGGAAATGAGCAGTTCTTC. Its protein is CAWSLLAGNEQFF. Full variable domain (outside the CDR3, taken from reference TRBV30 and TRBJ2-1): SQTIHQWPATLVQPVGSPLSLECTVEGTSNPNLYWYRQAAGRGLQLLFYSVGIGQISSEVPQNLSASRPQDRQFILSSKKLLLSDSGFYLCAWSLLAGNEQFFGPGTRLTVL.

The V gene is TRBV6-5, the J gene TRBJ2-5, with D perhaps TRBD1 (6 bases). The CDR3 sequence is 14 residues long. V was clipped by 4 bases and J by 4 bases, with 13 bases between them. CDR1 and CDR2 from the germline V gene are MNHEY and SVGAGI. The CDR3: CASSLTGLRETQYF. In DNA form, the CDR3 reads TGTGCCAGCAGTTTAACAGGGCTCCGAGAGACCCAGTACTTC.

This clone was seen only a few times. V and J are TRBV4-1 and TRBJ1-5; D is undetermined. CDR3 size: 16 residues. From germline, CDR1 is MGHRA and CDR2 YSYEKL. Trimming took off 1 base at V and 0 bases at J, with 10 bases between the two ends. The CDR3 protein is CASSQASGFSNQPQHF. Here the CDR3 DNA reads TGCGCCAGCAGCCAAGCCTCGGGATTTAGCAATCAGCCCCAGCATTTT.

This clone has a count of ten or more. The chain recombines TRBV12-3 or TRBV12-4 with TRBJ1-2, with unresolved D. V was cut by 5 bases and J by 2 bases, with 9 bases left in between. The CDR3 totals 13 residues. The CDR3 loop reads CASSPQENYGYTF. CDR3 coding DNA: TGTGCCAGCAGTCCGCAGGAGAACTATGGCTACACCTTC.

As to this clone: The same CDR3 also results from other DNA sequences found in this sample. This chain joins TRBV7-6 and TRBJ2-3, with no clear D. V was clipped by 2 bases and J by 2 bases, with 11 bases between them. CDR1 SGHVS and CDR2 FNYEAQ come from the germline V gene. The length of the CDR3 is 15 residues. CDR3 residues: CASSLSDGFTDTQYF. The CDR3 DNA sequence: TGTGCCAGCAGCTTATCGGACGGGTTCACAGATACGCAGTATTTT. Variable domain in full (rest from reference TRBV7-6 and TRBJ2-3): GAGVSQSPRYKVTKRGQDVALRCDPISGHVSLYWYRQALGQGPEFLTYFNYEAQQDKSGLPNDRFSAERPEGSISTLTIQRTEQRDSAMYRCASSLSDGFTDTQYFGPGTRLTVL.

This sequence joins TRBV3-1 (or the pseudogene TRBV3-2) and TRBJ2-2; the match to TRBD1 covers 9 bases. Germline trimming cut 2 bases from V and 1 base from J; bases unmatched to any gene: 11. Germline V gene lookup returns CDR1 LGHDT and CDR2 YNNKEL (reference sequence). The CDR3 is 19 residues long. CDR3 loop: CASSQRDRAKLVNTGELFF. The CDR3 coding sequence is TGTGCCAGCAGCCAAAGGGACAGGGCGAAACTAGTGAACACCGGGGAGCTGTTTTTT.

The CDR3 DNA reads as TGCAGCGTTGAAACAGGGGGAGGGGAGACCCAGTACTTC. The encoded protein is CSVETGGGETQYF. This chain connects TRBV29-1 to TRBJ2-5; the D gene is possibly TRBD1 (8 bases). CDR3 size: 13 residues. Trimming took off 2 bases at V and 5 bases at J, with 12 bases between the two ends. The germline V gene has CDR1 SQVTM and CDR2 ANQGSEA. The variable domain in full, completed from reference TRBV29-1 and TRBJ2-5, reads SAVISQKPSRDICQRGTSLTIQCQVDSQVTMMFWYRQQPGQSLTLIATANQGSEATYESGFVIDKFPISRPNLTFSTLTVSNMSPEDSSIYLCSVETGGGETQYFGPGTRLLVL.

This clone was counted between two and nine times. This chain links TRBV7-2 with TRBJ2-7; unclear D gene. The length of the CDR3 is 14 residues. The V gene lost 5 bases and the J gene lost 6 bases, with 17 bases spanning the gap. In germline, CDR1 is SGHTA, CDR2 FQGNSA. The CDR3 is CASSHSGLGVEQYF. The CDR3 DNA follows: TGTGCCAGCAGCCACAGTGGCTTAGGCGTCGAGCAGTACTTC. Based on the CDR3 plus reference TRBV7-2 and TRBJ2-7, the full variable domain is GAGVSQSPSNKVTEKGKDVELRCDPISGHTALYWYRQSLGQGLEFLIYFQGNSAPDKSGLPSDRFSAERTGGSVSTLTIQRTQQEDSAVYLCASSHSGLGVEQYFGPGTRLTVT.

This rearrangement joins TRBV5-1 to TRBJ2-3, with 8 nucleotides matching TRBD2. The V gene's germline CDR1 is SGHRS and CDR2 YFSETQ. V was pared by 0 bases and J by 3 bases, with 6 bases of the junction left unmatched. This CDR3 contains 16 residues. The CDR3 here is CASSLAGTRQTDTQYF. The CDR3 region has the DNA TGCGCCAGCAGCTTGGCCGGGACTAGACAAACAGATACGCAGTATTTT.

The rearrangement links TRBV5-6 to TRBJ2-2, with 8 bases that match TRBD1. Trimming took 4 bases from V and 5 from J; bases not matched to a gene: 7. The germline V gene encodes CDR1 SGHDT and CDR2 YYEEEE. The CDR3 is 15 amino acids. CDR3 nucleotide sequence: TGTGCCAGCAGCCGAGACAGGGGTGGAACCGGGGAGCTGTTTTTT. It is translated as CASSRDRGGTGELFF.

The J gene is TRBJ2-3, the V gene TRBV18; 14 bases map to TRBD2. From germline, CDR1 is KGHSH and CDR2 LQKENI. J lost 0 bases, V lost 2 bases, and 16 bases had no gene match. The CDR3 has 22 residues. CDR3 sequence (DNA): TGTGCCAGCTCACCATTTCTCAGGGGAGGACTAGCGGGAGGAACTAGCACAGATACGCAGTATTTT. It codes for CASSPFLRGGLAGGTSTDTQYF.

The chain recombines TRBV7-2 with TRBJ1-1; D uncertain. The V and J ends lost 1 base and 3 bases respectively, with 6 bases between them. Germline V gene sequence: CDR1 SGHTA, CDR2 FQGNSA. The CDR3 spans 13 residues. The CDR3 DNA follows: TGTGCCAGCAGCTTAGGCAGCTACACTGAAGCTTTCTTT. Residues: CASSLGSYTEAFF.

This clone was seen a handful of times. V and J are TRBV5-1 and TRBJ2-1; 9 bases line up with TRBD2. Germline CDR1 is SGHRS and CDR2 is YFSETQ. The CDR3 loop spans 14 amino acids. J was trimmed by 8 bases and V by 2 bases; bases with no gene match: 5. The DNA for the CDR3 is TGCGCCAGCAGCTTAGCTAGCGGGAACTATGAGCAGTTCTTC. This encodes CASSLASGNYEQFF. The entire variable domain, with the rest obtained from reference TRBV5-1 and TRBJ2-1, is as follows: KAGVTQTPRYLIKTRGQQVTLSCSPISGHRSVSWYQQTPGQGLQFLFEYFSETQRNKGNFPGRFSGRQFSNSRSEMNVSTLELGDSALYLCASSLASGNYEQFFGPGTRLTVL.

V and J are TRBV7-9 and TRBJ1-5, with D tentatively TRBD1 (5 bases). Germline V gene sequence: CDR1 SEHNR, CDR2 FQNEAQ (reference sequence). V was pared by 1 base and J by 2 bases, with 18 bases between. CDR3 length: 18 residues. The CDR3 loop reads CASSLVTAGLYGNQPQHF. CDR3 nucleotide sequence: TGTGCCAGCAGCTTAGTGACGGCAGGGCTGTATGGCAATCAGCCCCAGCATTTT. Supplemented by reference TRBV7-9 and TRBJ1-5, the full variable domain reads DTGVSQNPRHKITKRGQNVTFRCDPISEHNRLYWYRQTLGQGPEFLTYFQNEAQLEKSRLLSDRFSAERPKGSFSTLEIQRTEQGDSAMYLCASSLVTAGLYGNQPQHFGDGTRLSIL.

The chain employs TRBV28 and TRBJ1-5; 7 positions agree with TRBD1. The CDR3 runs to 16 residues. With V trimmed by 4 bases and J by 3 bases, 9 bases remained unmatched. The germline gives CDR1 MDHEN, CDR2 SYDVKM. CDR3 residues: CASSSQPGGPNQPQHF. The DNA for the CDR3 is TGTGCCAGCAGTTCACAACCAGGGGGACCCAATCAGCCCCAGCATTTT. Supplemented by reference TRBV28 and TRBJ1-5, the full variable domain reads DVKVTQSSRYLVKRTGEKVFLECVQDMDHENMFWYRQDPGLGLRLIYFSYDVKMKEKGDIPEGYSVSREKKERFSLILESASTNQTSMYLCASSSQPGGPNQPQHFGDGTRLSIL.

The chain recombines TRBV25-1 with TRBJ2-7, with 8 bases fitting TRBD1. J lost 2 bases, V lost 8 bases, and 8 bases had no gene match. The CDR3 consists of 14 residues. The germline V gene encodes CDR1 MGHDK and CDR2 SYGVNS. For the CDR3, the DNA is TGTGCCAGCGCTCGCGGACAGGGCGCCTACGAGCAGTACTTC. This codes for CASARGQGAYEQYF.

The rearrangement joins TRBV5-1 to TRBJ1-5, with 7 bases matching TRBD1. CDR3 length equals 15 residues. Germline-derived CDR1 and CDR2 are SGHRS and YFSETQ. V gave up 4 bases and J gave up 6 bases; unmatched junction bases: 10. The CDR3 nucleotides read TGCGCCAGCAGCCCCGACAGGGTGGGAGGTCAGCCCCAGCATTTT. Its translation: CASSPDRVGGQPQHF.

The chain is built from TRBV11-2 and TRBJ1-6; 9 nucleotides match TRBD1. Losses at the gene ends were 3 bases for V and 9 bases for J; bases not matched to a gene: 6. The CDR3 consists of 15 residues. CDR1 is SGHAT and CDR2 is FQNNGV in the germline V gene. CDR3 sequence reads: CASSFPGQGGSPLHF. The CDR3, as DNA: TGTGCCAGCAGCTTCCCGGGACAGGGAGGTTCACCCCTCCACTTT.

This chain links TRBV5-4 with TRBJ2-7; 7 bases are a match to TRBD2. Trimming removed 2 bases from V and 4 bases from J; junction bases left unmatched: 6. Germline loops: CDR1 SGHNT, CDR2 YYREEE (reference sequence). The CDR3 loop spans 14 amino acids. As DNA, the CDR3 is TGTGCCAGCAGCTTTAGCTCCGGGAGGTACGAGCAGTACTTC. Its protein is CASSFSSGRYEQYF.

The chain combines TRBV3-1 (or the pseudogene TRBV3-2) with TRBJ2-3, with D possibly being TRBD1 (5 bases). CDR3 size: 14 residues. V lost 4 bases, J lost 2 bases, and 10 bases lay in between. The germline V gene encodes CDR1 LGHDT and CDR2 YNNKEL (reference sequence). CDR3 sequence reads: CASSPRTLTDTQYF. In nucleotides, the CDR3 is TGTGCCAGCAGCCCCCGGACACTCACAGATACGCAGTATTTT.